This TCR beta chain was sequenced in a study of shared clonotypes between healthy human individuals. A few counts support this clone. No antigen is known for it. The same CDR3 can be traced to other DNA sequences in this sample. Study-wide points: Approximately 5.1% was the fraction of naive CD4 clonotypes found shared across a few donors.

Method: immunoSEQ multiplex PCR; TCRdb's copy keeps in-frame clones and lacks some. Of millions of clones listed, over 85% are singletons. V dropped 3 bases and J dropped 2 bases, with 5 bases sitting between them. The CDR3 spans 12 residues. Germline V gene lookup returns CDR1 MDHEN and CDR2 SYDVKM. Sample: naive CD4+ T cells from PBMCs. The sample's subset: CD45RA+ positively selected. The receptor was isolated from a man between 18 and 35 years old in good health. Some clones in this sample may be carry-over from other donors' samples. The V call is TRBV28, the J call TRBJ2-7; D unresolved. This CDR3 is CASSFRTYEQYF. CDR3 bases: TGTGCCAGCAGTTTCCGGACCTACGAGCAGTACTTC.